These 16 T cell receptor beta chains were all obtained from the same sample, sequenced in a study of chemoradiotherapy in HPV16-positive cancers. Some clones are missing from TCRdb's copy, which holds only in-frame ones; the method was immunoSEQ multiplex PCR. The sample contains about 5,400 clones, 85% of which appear only once. Sample: tumor tissue, taken from a patient who underwent chemoradiotherapy. These receptors were collected from a human donor with HPV-associated anogenital cancer.

CDR3 bases: TGCAGCGTAGGCCAGGGGGCCGGGGAGCTGTTTTTT. Translation: CSVGQGAGELFF. The chain employs TRBV29-1 and TRBJ2-2, with 7 nucleotides matching TRBD1. This CDR3 comprises 12 residues. The trim removed 6 bases at V and 6 bases at J, leaving 4 bases unmatched. Germline V gene lookup returns CDR1 SQVTM and CDR2 ANQGSEA.

The CDR3 is CASSLAGDFVGTYNSPLHF. DNA of the CDR3: TGTGCCAGCAGCTTAGCGGGGGACTTTGTGGGGACCTATAATTCACCCCTCCACTTT. The J gene is TRBJ1-6, the V gene TRBV7-6; D might be TRBD1 (5 bases). Trimming took off 0 bases at V and 2 bases at J, with 17 bases between the two ends. Germline CDR1 SGHVS, CDR2 FNYEAQ. This CDR3 spans 19 amino acids.

The chain is built from TRBV2 and TRBJ2-1; 9 bases are shared with TRBD1. Germline lookup yields CDR1 SNHLY and CDR2 FYNNEI. The length of the CDR3 is 13 residues. J lost 9 bases, V lost 6 bases, and 6 bases had no gene match. The CDR3 spells CASSGDRATEQFF. The CDR3 bases are TGTGCCAGCAGCGGGGACAGGGCAACTGAGCAGTTCTTC.

For this clone: This specimen includes other DNA sequences encoding the same CDR3. The chain links TRBV2 to TRBJ2-5; no firm D call. The CDR3 runs to 12 residues. Trimming stripped 8 bases from V and 1 base from J, with 8 bases between. Looked up from germline, CDR1 is SNHLY and CDR2 is FYNNEI. Here the CDR3 reads CASSRIQETQYF. CDR3 nucleotides: TGTGCCAGCTCCCGGATCCAAGAGACCCAGTACTTC.

This chain joins TRBV7-9 and TRBJ1-2; the D is unclear. Between the trimmed V and J ends, which lost 5 bases and 3 bases, there was a span of 10 bases. The CDR3 runs to 13 residues. Germline loops: CDR1 SEHNR, CDR2 FQNEAQ (reference sequence). CDR3 nucleotides: TGTGCCAGCAGCCCTGTCGGGTACTATGGCTACACCTTC. This sequence encodes CASSPVGYYGYTF.

The genes are TRBV5-4 and TRBJ2-2, with D unclear. The CDR3 has 15 residues. Germline values: CDR1 SGHNT, CDR2 YYREEE (reference sequence). The germline V and J ends were trimmed by 0 bases and 5 bases, with 11 bases remaining between them. The CDR3 loop is CASSLDPVETGELFF. CDR3 DNA sequence: TGTGCCAGCAGCTTGGATCCGGTAGAGACCGGGGAGCTGTTTTTT. The variable domain in full, with the rest retrieved from reference TRBV5-4 and TRBJ2-2, is ETGVTQSPTHLIKTRGQQVTLRCSSQSGHNTVSWYQQALGQGPQFIFQYYREEENGRGNFPPRFSGLQFPNYSSELNVNALELDDSALYLCASSLDPVETGELFFGEGSRLTVL.

The count of this clone is one. The genes are TRBV4-2 and TRBJ1-1, with D unclear. Trimming removed 6 bases from V and 3 bases from J, with 20 bases in between. The CDR3 sequence is 16 residues long. Germline lookup yields CDR1 LGHNA and CDR2 YNFKEQ. CDR3 residues: CASSYPTGSGDTEAFF. CDR3 coding DNA: TGTGCCAGCAGTTATCCCACGGGGTCTGGAGACACTGAAGCTTTCTTT.

This clone is deemed medium-sized (0.01 to 0.1%). This chain links TRBV4-2 with TRBJ2-4, with D unclear. The CDR3 runs to 16 residues. Germline CDR1 is LGHNA and CDR2 is YNFKEQ. V was trimmed by 1 base and J by 4 bases, leaving 14 bases between them. The CDR3 loop reads CASSQVNGDLKNIQYF. The CDR3 nucleotides read TGTGCCAGCAGCCAAGTTAACGGAGACCTTAAAAACATTCAGTACTTC.

This clone was picked up a small number of times. As DNA, the CDR3 is TGTGCCAGCAGCTACCAGGGGTCCTACGAGCAGTACTTC. It encodes CASSYQGSYEQYF. The chain employs TRBV5-6 and TRBJ2-7; D is possibly TRBD1 (6 bases). Looked up from germline, CDR1 is SGHDT and CDR2 is YYEEEE. The V end was cut by 3 bases, the J end by 1 base, with 8 bases between. This CDR3 contains 13 residues.

CDR3 nucleotide sequence: TGTGCCAGTACCATGACTAGCGGGGGGTTCCACGAGCAGTACTTC. Translation gives CASTMTSGGFHEQYF. The chain is built from TRBV19 and TRBJ2-7; TRBD2 agrees at 13 bases. The CDR3 has 15 residues. Trimming cost V 7 bases and J 5 bases; bases outside gene matches: 8. Germline values: CDR1 LNHDA, CDR2 SQIVND (reference sequence).

The V and J genes are TRBV5-6 and TRBJ1-2; no clear D gene. The CDR3 consists of 13 residues. Per the germline V gene, CDR1 is SGHDT and CDR2 is YYEEEE. Trimming pared 0 bases from V and 6 bases from J, leaving 9 bases between. The CDR3 loop is CASSLGRYHGYTF. The CDR3 DNA follows: TGTGCCAGCAGCTTGGGGAGGTACCATGGCTACACCTTC.

V usage is TRBV29-1 and J usage is TRBJ2-5, with TRBD2 matching over 13 bases. This CDR3 contains 16 residues. CDR1 and CDR2 from the germline V gene are SQVTM and ANQGSEA. V trimming: 5 bases; J trimming: 1 base; junction bases outside the gene matches: 7. DNA for the CDR3: TGCAGCGTTACAACTAGCGGGGGGGCCCCCCAAGAGACCCAGTACTTC. This translates into CSVTTSGGAPQETQYF.

V and J are TRBV7-7 and TRBJ2-7; D not certain. Germline CDR1 reads SSHAT; CDR2 reads FNYEAQ (reference sequence). The V and J ends lost 5 bases and 5 bases respectively, with 16 bases between them. CDR3 length: 14 residues. DNA of the CDR3: TGTGCCAGCAGCCCCCAAGGGAACGGCGACGAGCAGTACTTC. Protein sequence: CASSPQGNGDEQYF.

The rearrangement links TRBV7-7 to TRBJ2-1, with TRBD2 matching over 11 bases. After removal of 3 bases from V and 6 bases from J, the junction contained 19 bases not matched to a gene. In germline, CDR1 is SSHAT, CDR2 FNYEAQ (reference sequence). CDR3 size: 20 residues. In nucleotides, the CDR3 is TGTGCCAGCAGCTTTGGAAGGCGGGTTAGCGGGGGGGATAGGGGCAATGAGCAGTTCTTC. Protein sequence: CASSFGRRVSGGDRGNEQFF.

The genes are TRBV2 and TRBJ2-7; 7 bases fit TRBD2. Germline V gene lookup returns CDR1 SNHLY and CDR2 FYNNEI. This CDR3 contains 13 residues. Trimming removed 5 bases from V and 2 bases from J; junction bases left unmatched: 3. CDR3 nucleotides: TGTGCCAGCAGTCAAGGACTAGCCTACGAGCAGTACGTC. Its translation: CASSQGLAYEQYV.

The chain is built from TRBV7-2 and TRBJ1-2; D perhaps matches TRBD1 (6 bases). From germline, CDR1 is SGHTA and CDR2 FQGNSA. Trimming pared 2 bases from V and 2 bases from J, leaving 15 bases between. CDR3 length equals 16 residues. In nucleotides, the CDR3 is TGTGCCAGCAGCTTATTCCCGGGGACACTAAACTATGGCTACACCTTC. This gives the protein CASSLFPGTLNYGYTF.